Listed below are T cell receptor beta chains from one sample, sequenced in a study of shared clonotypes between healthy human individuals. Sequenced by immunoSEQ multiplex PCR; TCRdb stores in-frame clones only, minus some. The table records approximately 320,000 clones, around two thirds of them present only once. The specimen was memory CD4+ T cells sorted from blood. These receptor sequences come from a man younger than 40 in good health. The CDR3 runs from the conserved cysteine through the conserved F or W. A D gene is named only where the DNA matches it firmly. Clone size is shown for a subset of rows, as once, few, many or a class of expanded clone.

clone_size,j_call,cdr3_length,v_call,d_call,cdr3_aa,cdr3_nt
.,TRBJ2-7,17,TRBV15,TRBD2,CATSRVGSTSGRGWQYF,TGTGCCACCAGCAGAGTAGGGTCGACTAGCGGGAGGGGCTGGCAGTACTTC
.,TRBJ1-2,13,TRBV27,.,CASSLIGGYGYTF,TGTGCCAGCAGTTTGATAGGGGGCTATGGCTACACCTTC
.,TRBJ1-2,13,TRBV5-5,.,CASSLTALRGYTF,TGTGCCAGCAGCCTTACCGCCCTTCGCGGCTACACCTTC
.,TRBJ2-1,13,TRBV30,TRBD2,CAWSSGRVDEQFF,TGTGCCTGGTCTAGCGGGAGGGTAGATGAGCAGTTCTTC
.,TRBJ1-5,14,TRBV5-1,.,CASSLGTENQPQHF,TGCGCCAGCAGCTTGGGGACAGAGAATCAGCCCCAGCATTTT
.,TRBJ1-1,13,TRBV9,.,CASSFSVNTEAFF,TGTGCCAGCAGCTTCTCAGTGAACACTGAAGCTTTCTTT
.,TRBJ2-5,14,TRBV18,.,CASSASNLQEAQYF,TGTGCCAGCTCCGCGAGCAACCTTCAAGAGGCCCAGTACTTC
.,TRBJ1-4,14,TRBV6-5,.,CASTAGTFNEKLFF,TGTGCCAGCACAGCCGGGACGTTTAATGAAAAACTGTTTTTT
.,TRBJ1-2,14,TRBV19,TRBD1,CASRYGQGYYGYTF,TGTGCCAGTAGATACGGACAGGGATACTATGGCTACACCTTC
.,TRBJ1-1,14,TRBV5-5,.,CASSLTGTRTEAFF,TGTGCCAGCAGCTTGACAGGGACTCGGACTGAAGCTTTCTTT
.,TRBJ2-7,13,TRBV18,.,CASSQDGSYEQYF,TGTGCCAGCTCACAGGACGGCTCCTACGAGCAGTACTTC
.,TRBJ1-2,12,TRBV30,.,CAWIQGLYGYTF,TGTGCCTGGATCCAGGGTCTCTATGGCTACACCTTC
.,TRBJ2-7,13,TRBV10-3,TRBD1,CAIRGDRPYEQYF,TGTGCCATCAGGGGGGACAGGCCGTACGAGCAGTACTTC
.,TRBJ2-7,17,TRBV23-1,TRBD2,CASSQSSGSGSPYEQYF,TGCGCCAGCAGTCAATCGTCTGGTAGCGGGAGCCCCTACGAGCAGTACTTC
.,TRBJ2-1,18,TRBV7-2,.,CASSFKITGFKRNNEQFF,TGTGCCAGCAGCTTTAAAATCACGGGGTTTAAGCGGAACAATGAGCAGTTCTTC
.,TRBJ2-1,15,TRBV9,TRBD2,CASSVGTSGSNEQFF,TGTGCCAGCAGCGTAGGTACTAGCGGGAGTAATGAGCAGTTCTTC
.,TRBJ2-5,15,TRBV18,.,CASSPLVWERKTQYF,TGTGCCAGCTCACCACTGGTGTGGGAGCGGAAGACCCAGTACTTC
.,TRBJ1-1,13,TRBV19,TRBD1,CASRVQGNAEAFF,TGTGCCAGTAGAGTACAGGGGAACGCTGAAGCTTTCTTT
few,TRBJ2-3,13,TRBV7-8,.,CASSPEWGDTQYF,TGTGCCAGCAGCCCGGAGTGGGGGGATACGCAGTATTTT
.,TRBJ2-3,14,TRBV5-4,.,CASSLMTDTDTQYF,TGTGCCAGCAGCTTGATGACAGACACAGATACGCAGTATTTT
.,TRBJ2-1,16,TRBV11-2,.,CASSPWDSPLYNEQFF,TGTGCCAGCAGCCCCTGGGACTCGCCCCTTTACAATGAGCAGTTCTTC
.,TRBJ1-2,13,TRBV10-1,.,CASSEYRVHGYTF,TGCGCCAGCAGTGAATACAGGGTGCATGGCTACACCTTC
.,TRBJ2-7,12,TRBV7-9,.,CASSGDSYEQYF,TGTGCCAGCAGCGGCGACAGTTACGAGCAGTACTTC
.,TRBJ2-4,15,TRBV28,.,CASSLGALAKNIQYF,TGTGCCAGCAGTCTAGGGGCCCTAGCCAAAAACATTCAGTACTTC
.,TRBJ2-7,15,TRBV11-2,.,CASSSRGTSSYEQYF,TGTGCCAGCAGCTCCCGGGGCACAAGCTCCTACGAGCAGTACTTC
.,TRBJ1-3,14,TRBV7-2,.,CASSLLGVGNTIYF,TGTGCCAGCAGCTTATTAGGTGTTGGAAACACCATATATTTT
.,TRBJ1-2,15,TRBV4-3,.,CASSHTTGSSYGYTF,TGCGCCAGCAGCCATACCACGGGAAGCAGCTATGGCTACACCTTC
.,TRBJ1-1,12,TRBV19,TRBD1,CASQDRVSEAFF,TGTGCCAGTCAAGACAGGGTGTCTGAAGCTTTCTTT
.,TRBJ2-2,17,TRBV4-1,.,CASSQEETRVLAGELFF,TGCGCCAGCAGCCAAGAAGAGACTAGGGTGTTGGCCGGGGAGCTGTTTTTT
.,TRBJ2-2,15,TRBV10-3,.,CAISQGDRNTGELFF,TGTGCCATCAGCCAAGGGGACCGAAACACCGGGGAGCTGTTTTTT
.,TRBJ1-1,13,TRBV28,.,CASSWTANTEAFF,TGTGCCAGCAGTTGGACAGCGAACACTGAAGCTTTCTTT